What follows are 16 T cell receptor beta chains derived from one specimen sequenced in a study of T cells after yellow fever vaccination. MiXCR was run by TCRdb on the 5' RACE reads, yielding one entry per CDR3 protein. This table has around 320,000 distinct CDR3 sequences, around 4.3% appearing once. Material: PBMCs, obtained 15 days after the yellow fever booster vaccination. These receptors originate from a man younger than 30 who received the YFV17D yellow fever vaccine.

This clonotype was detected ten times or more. The CDR3 nucleotides are TGCGCCAGCAGCCTAGGGACTAGCGAAGATACGCAGTATTTT. Protein: CASSLGTSEDTQYF. The V call is TRBV5-1, the J call TRBJ2-3; 10 bases match TRBD2. The CDR3 sequence is 14 residues long. With V trimmed by 4 bases and J by 5 bases, 4 bases remained unmatched. Germline V gene sequence: CDR1 SGHRS, CDR2 YFSETQ.

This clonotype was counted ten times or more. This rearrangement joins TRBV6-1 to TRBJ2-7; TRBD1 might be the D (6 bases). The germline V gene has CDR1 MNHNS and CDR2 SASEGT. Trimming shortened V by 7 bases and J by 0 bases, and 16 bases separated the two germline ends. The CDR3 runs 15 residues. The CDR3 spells CASTPNAGASYEQYF. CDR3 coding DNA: TGTGCCAGCACCCCGAATGCAGGGGCCTCCTACGAGCAGTACTTC.

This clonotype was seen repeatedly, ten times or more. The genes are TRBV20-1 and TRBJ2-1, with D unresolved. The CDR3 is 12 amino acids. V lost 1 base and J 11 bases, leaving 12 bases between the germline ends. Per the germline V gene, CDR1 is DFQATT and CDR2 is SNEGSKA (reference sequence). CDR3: CSARGQTFKQFF. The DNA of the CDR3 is TGCAGTGCTAGAGGCCAGACGTTTAAGCAGTTCTTC.

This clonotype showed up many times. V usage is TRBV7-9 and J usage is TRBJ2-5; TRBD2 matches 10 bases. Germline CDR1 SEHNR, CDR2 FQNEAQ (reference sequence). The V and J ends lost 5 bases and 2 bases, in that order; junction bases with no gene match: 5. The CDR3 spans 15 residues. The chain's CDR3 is CASSPGTSVQETQYF. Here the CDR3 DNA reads TGTGCCAGCAGCCCCGGGACTAGCGTGCAAGAGACCCAGTACTTC.

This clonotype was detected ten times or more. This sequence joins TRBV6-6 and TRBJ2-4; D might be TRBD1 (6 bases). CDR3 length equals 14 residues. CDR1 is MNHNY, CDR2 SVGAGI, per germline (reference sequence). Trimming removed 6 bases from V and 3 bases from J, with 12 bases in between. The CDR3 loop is CASRDRADKNIQYF. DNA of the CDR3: TGTGCCAGCAGGGACAGAGCAGACAAAAACATTCAGTACTTC.

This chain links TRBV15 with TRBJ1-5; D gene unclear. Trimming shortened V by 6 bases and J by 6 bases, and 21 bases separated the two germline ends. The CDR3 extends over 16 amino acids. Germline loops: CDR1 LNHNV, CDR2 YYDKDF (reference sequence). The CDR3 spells CATRGPGSIAGQPQHF. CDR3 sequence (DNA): TGTGCCACCAGAGGCCCCGGGTCTATAGCGGGTCAGCCCCAGCATTTT.

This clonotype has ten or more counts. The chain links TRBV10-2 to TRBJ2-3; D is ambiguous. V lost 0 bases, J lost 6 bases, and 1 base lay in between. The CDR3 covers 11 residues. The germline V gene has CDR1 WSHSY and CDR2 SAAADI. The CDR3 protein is CASSESDTQYF. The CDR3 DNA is TGCGCCAGCAGTGAGTCGGATACGCAGTATTTT.

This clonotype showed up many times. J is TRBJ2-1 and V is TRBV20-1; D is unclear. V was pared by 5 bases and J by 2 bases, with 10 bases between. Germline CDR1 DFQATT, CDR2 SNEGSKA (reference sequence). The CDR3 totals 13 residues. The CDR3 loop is CSASSVPYNEQFF. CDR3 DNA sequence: TGCAGTGCTTCTAGTGTCCCCTACAATGAGCAGTTCTTC.

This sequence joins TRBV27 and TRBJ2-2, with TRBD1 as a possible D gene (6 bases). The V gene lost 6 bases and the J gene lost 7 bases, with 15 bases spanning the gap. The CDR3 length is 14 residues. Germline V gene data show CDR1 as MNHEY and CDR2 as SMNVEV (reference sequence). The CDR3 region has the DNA TGTGCCAGCAGATCTACGCAGACAGGCGGGGAGCTGTTTTTT. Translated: CASRSTQTGGELFF.

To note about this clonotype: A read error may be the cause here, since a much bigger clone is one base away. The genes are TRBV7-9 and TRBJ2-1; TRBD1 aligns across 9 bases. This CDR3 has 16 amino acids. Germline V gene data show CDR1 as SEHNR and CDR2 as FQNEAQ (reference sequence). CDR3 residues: CDSSPRSGQGKNEQFF. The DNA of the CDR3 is TGTGACAGCAGCCCGCGTTCGGGACAGGGAAAAAATGAGCAGTTCTTC.

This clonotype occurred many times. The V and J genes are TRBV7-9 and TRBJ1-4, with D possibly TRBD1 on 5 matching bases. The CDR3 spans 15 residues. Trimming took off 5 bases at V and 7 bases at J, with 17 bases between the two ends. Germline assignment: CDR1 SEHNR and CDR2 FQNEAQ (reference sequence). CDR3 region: CASSPGTTRVEKLFF. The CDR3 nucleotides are TGTGCCAGCAGCCCCGGGACGACTCGGGTTGAAAAACTGTTTTTT.

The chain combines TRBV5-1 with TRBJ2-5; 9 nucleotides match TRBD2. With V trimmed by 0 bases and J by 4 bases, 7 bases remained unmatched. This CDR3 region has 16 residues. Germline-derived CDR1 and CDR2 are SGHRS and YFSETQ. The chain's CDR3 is CASSLASRGGGETQYF. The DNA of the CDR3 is TGCGCCAGCAGCTTGGCTTCGCGGGGGGGTGGAGAGACCCAGTACTTC.

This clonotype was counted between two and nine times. The CDR3 DNA reads TGTGCCAGCAGTTACTCGGACAGGGGCAATCAGCCCCAGCATTTT. Protein product: CASSYSDRGNQPQHF. The V gene is TRBV6-6, the J gene TRBJ1-5, with 8 bases lining up with TRBD1. Germline values: CDR1 MNHNY, CDR2 SVGAGI (reference sequence). V lost 0 bases to trimming and J lost 2 bases; unmatched junction nucleotides: 0. This CDR3 is 15 amino acids long.

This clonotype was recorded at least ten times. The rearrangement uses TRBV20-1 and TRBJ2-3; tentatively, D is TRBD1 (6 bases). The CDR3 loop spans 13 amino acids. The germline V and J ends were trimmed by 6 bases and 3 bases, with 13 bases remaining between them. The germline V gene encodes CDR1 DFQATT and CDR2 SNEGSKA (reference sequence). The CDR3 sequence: CSALRGGTDTQYF. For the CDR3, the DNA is TGCAGTGCGTTGAGAGGGGGTACAGATACGCAGTATTTT.

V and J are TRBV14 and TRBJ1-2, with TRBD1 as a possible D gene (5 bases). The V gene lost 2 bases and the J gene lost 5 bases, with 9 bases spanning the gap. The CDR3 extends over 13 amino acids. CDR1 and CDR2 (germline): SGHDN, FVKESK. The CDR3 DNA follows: TGTGCCAGCAGCCAAAGGGGCGGGTATGGCTACACCTTC. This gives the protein CASSQRGGYGYTF. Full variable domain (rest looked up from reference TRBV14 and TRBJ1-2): EAGVTQFPSHSVIEKGQTVTLRCDPISGHDNLYWYRRVMGKEIKFLLHFVKESKQDESGMPNNRFLAERTGGTYSTLKVQPAELEDSGVYFCASSQRGGYGYTFGSGTRLTVV.

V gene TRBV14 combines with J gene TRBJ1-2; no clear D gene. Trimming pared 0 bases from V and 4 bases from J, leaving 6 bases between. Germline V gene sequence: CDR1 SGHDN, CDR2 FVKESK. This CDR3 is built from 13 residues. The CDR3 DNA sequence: TGTGCCAGCAGCCAAGATCAAGTCTATGGCTACACCTTC. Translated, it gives CASSQDQVYGYTF.